The clone carrying this T cell receptor beta chain was observed a few times. This entry belongs to a study of T cells in localized non-small cell lung cancer. Trimming cost V 5 bases and J 4 bases, with 14 bases left between them. CDR1 is SGHTA and CDR2 is FQGNSA in the germline V gene. The length of the CDR3 is 14 residues. Sequencing was performed with immunoSEQ multiplex PCR; in TCRdb, only in-frame clones are kept and a portion is missing. The sample has over 40,000 clones; about nine tenths are singletons. This clonotype was sampled from a female donor older than 55 with stage I squamous cell lung carcinoma. The sample in question was peripheral blood, obtained before any cancer treatment. The rearrangement joins TRBV7-2 to TRBJ2-5, with D possibly TRBD1 on 6 matching bases. CDR3 sequence: CASSPTGHSETQYF. The DNA for the CDR3 is TGTGCCAGCAGCCCTACGGGACATTCAGAGACCCAGTACTTC.